Sequencing of this T cell receptor beta chain was carried out in a study of OX40 agonist ivuxolimab in advanced cancers. Some background on the complete study: The costimulatory receptor OX40 (CD134) was targeted by ivuxolimab, a fully human IgG2 agonistic monoclonal antibody. Intravenous ivuxolimab was administered to patients every 2 weeks at six dose levels: 0.01, 0.1, 0.3, 1.5, 3 and 10 mg/kg. Of the roughly 51 patients in dose escalation, some 20 had hepatocellular carcinoma, some 15 had melanoma, 9 had renal cell carcinoma and 9 had head and neck cancer. In the dose-escalation cohort, 75% to 90% of patients were male, and the mean age was roughly 60 years with a range of about 20 to 80. Prior anti-PD-1, anti-PD-L1 or anti-CTLA-4 therapy was permitted, and about two fifths of dose-escalation patients had received checkpoint inhibitors. Partial responses occurred in three dose-escalation patients, of whom one had hepatocellular carcinoma and two had cutaneous melanoma. Peripheral TCRbeta sequencing aimed to test whether ivuxolimab altered TCR sequence diversity and caused clonal T-cell expansion. The paper covers the monotherapy dose-escalation part of the phase I ivuxolimab trial, which included N ≈ 50 patients. What the work shows at the level of the full study, not this receptor alone: At doses of 0.1 to 3.0 mg/kg, clonal expansion of both CD4+ and CD8+ blood T cells was observed from baseline to week 6. Antigen specificity was not determined for the clonally expanded peripheral T cells. In the 0.1-3.0 mg/kg groups, partial responders were among the patients with the lowest normalized peripheral clonal expansion, particularly in CD8+ T cells. Low levels of normalized T-cell clonal expansion were also seen in some patients who did not respond. After ivuxolimab, expanded clones were on average more numerous among CD8+ T cells than among CD4+ T cells.

To sequence the TCRbeta CDR3 region, genomic DNA was isolated from the sorted cells. TCRbeta CDR3 regions were sequenced using the immunoSEQ Assay. TCRdb holds this immuneACCESS table with in-frame rearrangements only. Some clones are missing; in checked studies, unresolved V genes explain under half, and the rest has no known cause. This sample has about 73,000 clones in its table, and 80% to 95% of those were observed once. The ten largest clones represent approximately 0.49% of the sample. Germline trimming: 2 bases from V, 5 bases from J; junction bases outside gene matches: 3. The CDR3 holds 14 amino acids from the cysteine to the phenylalanine. Of all the DNA, just the CDR3 is kept, 42 bases in frame from base 1. CDR1 and CDR2 were assigned from the germline V gene (reference sequence) as LNHDA and SQIVND. Remarks on this clone: Its cognate antigen has yet to be identified. No qualities accompany the bases; no much larger clone lies one base away.

The trial excluded patients who had a history of autoimmune disease or who were on systemic immunosuppression. Peripheral blood for TCR sequencing was drawn from every dose cohort at baseline, at cycle 4 day 1 and at cycle 7 day 1. Samples were obtained from an open-label, multicenter, first-in-human phase I dose-escalation trial of ivuxolimab. Adults with locally advanced or metastatic melanoma, renal cell, hepatocellular, or head and neck squamous cell carcinoma were enrolled in the trial. Before TCR sequencing, CD4+ and CD8+ T cells were separately sorted from peripheral blood. The V gene is TRBV19 and the J gene is TRBJ2-5, with TRBD2 matching 9 junction bases. This sequence was found in an adult with an advanced solid tumor such as melanoma, head and neck, liver or kidney cancer. This material consisted of CD4+ or CD8+ T cells sorted from blood, taken in a trial of the OX40 agonist ivuxolimab. The CDR3 has the sequence CASSITAGGETQYF. The nucleotide sequence is TGTGCCAGTAGTATAACAGCGGGGGGCGAGACCCAGTACTTC.